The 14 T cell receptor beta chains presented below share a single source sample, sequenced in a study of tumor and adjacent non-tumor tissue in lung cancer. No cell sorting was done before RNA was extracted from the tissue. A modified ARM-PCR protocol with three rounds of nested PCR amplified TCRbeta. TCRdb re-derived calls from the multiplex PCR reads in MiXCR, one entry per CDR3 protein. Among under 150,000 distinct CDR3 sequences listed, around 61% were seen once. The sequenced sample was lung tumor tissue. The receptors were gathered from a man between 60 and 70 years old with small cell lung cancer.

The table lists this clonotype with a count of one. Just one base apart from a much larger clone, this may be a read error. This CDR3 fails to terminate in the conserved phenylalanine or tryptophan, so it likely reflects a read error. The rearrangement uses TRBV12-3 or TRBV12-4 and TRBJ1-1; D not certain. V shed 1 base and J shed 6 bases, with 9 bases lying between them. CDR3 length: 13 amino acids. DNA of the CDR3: TGTGCCAGCAGTTTAGAACGTTGGGCTGAAGCTTTCCTT. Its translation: CASSLERWAEAFL.

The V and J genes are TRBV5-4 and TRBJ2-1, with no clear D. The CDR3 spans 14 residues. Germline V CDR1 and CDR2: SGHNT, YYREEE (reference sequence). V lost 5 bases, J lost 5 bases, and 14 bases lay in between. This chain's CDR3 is CASSYNSRDNEQFF. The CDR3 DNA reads TGTGCCAGCAGTTATAATTCACGGGACAATGAGCAGTTCTTC.

CDR3 in DNA: TGTGCCAGCAGTTTTTCAGGACTGGGGAACCGGGAGTACTTC. The encoded protein is CASSFSGLGNREYF. The chain combines TRBV12-3 or TRBV12-4 with TRBJ2-7; a weak D match, TRBD2 (5 bases). Trimming left V 3 bases short and J 11 bases short, with 20 bases between. The CDR3 is 14 amino acids.

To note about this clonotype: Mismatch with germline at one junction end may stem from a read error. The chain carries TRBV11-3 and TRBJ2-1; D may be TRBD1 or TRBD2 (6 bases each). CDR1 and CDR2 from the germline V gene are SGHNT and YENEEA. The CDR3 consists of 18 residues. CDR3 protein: CATRERTFGTTMYNVQFF. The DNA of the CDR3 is TGTGCCACCCGGGAGAGGACGTTTGGGACAACTATGTACAATGTGCAGTTCTTC.

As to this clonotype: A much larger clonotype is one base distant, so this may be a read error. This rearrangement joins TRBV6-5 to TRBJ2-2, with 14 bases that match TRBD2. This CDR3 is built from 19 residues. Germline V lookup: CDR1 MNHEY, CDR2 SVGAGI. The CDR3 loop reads CDSSTLGLAGASYTGELFF. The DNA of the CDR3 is TGTGACAGCAGTACACTGGGACTAGCGGGAGCCTCGTACACCGGGGAGCTGTTTTTT.

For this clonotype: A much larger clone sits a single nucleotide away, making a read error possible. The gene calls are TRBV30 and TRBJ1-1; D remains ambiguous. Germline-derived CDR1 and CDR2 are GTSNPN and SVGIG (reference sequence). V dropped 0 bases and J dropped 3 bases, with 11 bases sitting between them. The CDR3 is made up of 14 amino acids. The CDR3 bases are TGTGCCTGGAGTGTAAAAATCCCGGACACTGAAGCTTTCTTT. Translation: CAWSVKIPDTEAFF.

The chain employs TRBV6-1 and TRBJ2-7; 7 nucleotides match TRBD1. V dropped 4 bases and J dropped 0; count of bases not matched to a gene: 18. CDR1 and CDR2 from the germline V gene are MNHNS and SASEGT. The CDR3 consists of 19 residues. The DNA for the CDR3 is TGTGCCAGCAGTGCCAGGCCGGACAGGACCGTACCAACCTCCTACGAGCAGTACGTC. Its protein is CASSARPDRTVPTSYEQYV.

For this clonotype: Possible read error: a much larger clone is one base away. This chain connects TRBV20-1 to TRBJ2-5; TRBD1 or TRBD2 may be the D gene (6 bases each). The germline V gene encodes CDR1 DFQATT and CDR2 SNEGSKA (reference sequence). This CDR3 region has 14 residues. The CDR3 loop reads CNAPLLGGRETQYF. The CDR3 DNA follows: TGCAATGCTCCCCTTCTGGGGGGCAGGGAGACCCAGTACTTC.

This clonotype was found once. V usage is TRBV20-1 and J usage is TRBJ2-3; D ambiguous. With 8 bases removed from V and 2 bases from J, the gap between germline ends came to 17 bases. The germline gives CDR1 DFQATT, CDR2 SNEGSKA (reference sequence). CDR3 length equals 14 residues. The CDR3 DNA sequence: TGCAGTACTAACGGGCAAATATCCACAGATACGCAGTATTTT. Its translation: CSTNGQISTDTQYF.

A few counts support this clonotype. In DNA form, the CDR3 reads TGTGCCAGCAGCTTAGTTGGCGCCTACAATGAGCAGTTCTTC. Encoded protein: CASSLVGAYNEQFF. This sequence joins TRBV7-9 and TRBJ2-1; D is ambiguous. Trimming cost V 1 base and J 2 bases, with 6 bases left between them. The CDR3 totals 14 residues. The germline CDR1 and CDR2 sequences are SEHNR and FQNEAQ (reference sequence).

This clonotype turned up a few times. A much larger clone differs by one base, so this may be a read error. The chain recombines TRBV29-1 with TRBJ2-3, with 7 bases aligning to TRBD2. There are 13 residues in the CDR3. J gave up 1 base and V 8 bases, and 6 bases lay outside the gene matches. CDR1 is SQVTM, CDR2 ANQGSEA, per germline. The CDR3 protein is CSRLAHGTDTQYF. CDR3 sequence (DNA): TGCAGCAGACTAGCACACGGCACAGATACGCAGTATTTT.

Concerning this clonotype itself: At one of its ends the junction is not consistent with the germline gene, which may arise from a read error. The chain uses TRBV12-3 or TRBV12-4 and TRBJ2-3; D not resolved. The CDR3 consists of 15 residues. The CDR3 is CASSLGVSSTDMQYF. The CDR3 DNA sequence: TGTGCCAGCAGTTTAGGTGTATCAAGCACAGATATGCAGTATTTT.

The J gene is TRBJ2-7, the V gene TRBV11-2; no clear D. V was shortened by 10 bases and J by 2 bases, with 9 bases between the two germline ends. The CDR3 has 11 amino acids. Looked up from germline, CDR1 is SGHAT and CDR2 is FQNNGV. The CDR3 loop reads CANSFTYEQYF. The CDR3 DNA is TGTGCCAACAGTTTTACCTACGAGCAGTACTTC.

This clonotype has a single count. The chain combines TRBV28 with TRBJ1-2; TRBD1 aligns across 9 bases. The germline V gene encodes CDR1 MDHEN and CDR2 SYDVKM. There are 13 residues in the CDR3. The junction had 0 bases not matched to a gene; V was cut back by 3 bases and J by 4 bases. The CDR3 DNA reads TGTGCCAGCAGTTTGGGACAGGGCTATGGCTACACCTTC. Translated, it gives CASSLGQGYGYTF.